Below are 28 T cell receptor beta chains sequenced from a single sample in a study of cytomegalovirus exposure and HLA in healthy donors. Produced via immunoSEQ multiplex PCR; TCRdb's table is partial and in-frame only. The sample lists fewer than 90,000 clones, approximately 84% seen once, with around 10% in the top ten. Sequenced sample: PBMCs. These receptors all stem from a woman in her late teens or twenties in good health and CMV-seropositive.

The V call is TRBV4-3, the J call TRBJ2-5, with 10 bases fitting TRBD1. Germline V gives CDR1 LGHNA, CDR2 YSLEER. There are 15 residues in the CDR3. Unmatched junction bases numbered 4, after V lost 1 base and J lost 5 bases. The CDR3 loop is CASSQGQGAGETQYF. The CDR3 nucleotides are TGCGCCAGCAGCCAAGGACAGGGGGCAGGTGAGACCCAGTACTTC.

The chain uses TRBV7-6 and TRBJ2-7, with a weak D call TRBD2 (5 bases). The CDR3 totals 15 residues. Germline V CDR1 and CDR2: SGHVS, FNYEAQ. V lost 6 bases to trimming and J lost 3 bases, with 18 bases between them. CDR3 DNA: TGTGCCAGCAGTCTAGCCCCGGTCAGAGACTACGAGCAGTACTTC. It translates to CASSLAPVRDYEQYF.

This clone showed up just once. V gene TRBV19 combines with J gene TRBJ2-5, with TRBD2 identical over 9 bases. This CDR3 region has 15 residues. V was clipped by 3 bases and J by 5 bases; unmatched bases: 7. Per germline, CDR1 LNHDA and CDR2 SQIVND (reference sequence). For the CDR3, the DNA is TGTGCCAGTAGTATCTTCTCTCTAGCGGGGGAGACCCAGTACTTC. It is translated as CASSIFSLAGETQYF.

The chain is built from TRBV7-2 and TRBJ2-2; 7 bases align to TRBD2. Germline V CDR1 and CDR2: SGHTA, FQGNSA. Unmatched junction bases numbered 1, after V lost 0 bases and J lost 6 bases. CDR3 length: 14 amino acids. Written as DNA, the CDR3 is TGTGCCAGCAGCTTAGCGGGGAGGGCCGGGGAGCTGTTTTTT. Encoded protein: CASSLAGRAGELFF.

The rearrangement links TRBV7-3 to TRBJ2-7, with D hard to call. CDR1 and CDR2 (germline): SGHTA, FQGTGA. The V end was cut by 4 bases, the J end by 4 bases, with 11 bases between. This CDR3 has 13 amino acids. The CDR3 sequence is CASSYSPEYEQYF. CDR3 DNA sequence: TGTGCCAGCAGCTACTCTCCTGAATACGAGCAGTACTTC.

This sequence joins TRBV5-6 and TRBJ2-7; D gene unclear. The CDR3 has 14 amino acids. Germline CDR1 is SGHDT and CDR2 is YYEEEE. V lost 6 bases, J lost 3 bases, and 16 bases lay in between. CDR3: CASTPGPPLYEQYF. The DNA for the CDR3 is TGTGCCAGCACCCCGGGTCCTCCCCTCTACGAGCAGTACTTC. Full variable domain (missing parts from reference TRBV5-6 and TRBJ2-7): DAGVTQSPTHLIKTRGQQVTLRCSPKSGHDTVSWYQQALGQGPQFIFQYYEEEERQRGNFPDRFSGHQFPNYSSELNVNALLLGDSALYLCASTPGPPLYEQYFGPGTRLTVT.

This clone was recorded only once. V gene TRBV6-6 combines with J gene TRBJ2-3, with TRBD1 matching over 8 bases. Germline values: CDR1 MNHNY, CDR2 SVGAGI (reference sequence). V was pared by 9 bases and J by 4 bases, with 9 bases of the junction left unmatched. The CDR3 loop spans 14 amino acids. The CDR3 sequence: CASGQGARADTQYF. The CDR3 nucleotides read TGTGCCAGTGGGCAGGGGGCGCGGGCAGATACGCAGTATTTT.

The V call is TRBV10-3, the J call TRBJ2-2, with D unclear. Trimming removed 7 bases at V and 0 bases at J, with 12 bases between. Germline values: CDR1 ENHRY, CDR2 SYGVKD. The CDR3 runs 15 residues. The CDR3 DNA reads as TGTGCCATCAATCTTGCAAACACGAACACCGGGGAGCTGTTTTTT. Amino acid sequence: CAINLANTNTGELFF.

This chain connects TRBV4-1 to TRBJ1-5; TRBD1 matches at 9 bases. CDR3 length: 15 residues. Germline V lookup: CDR1 MGHRA, CDR2 YSYEKL. V lost 3 bases, J lost 3 bases, and 3 bases stayed unmatched. This CDR3 reads CASSHRQGVNQPQHF. The CDR3 bases are TGCGCCAGCAGCCACCGACAGGGGGTCAATCAGCCCCAGCATTTT.

The V and J genes are TRBV6-5 and TRBJ2-5; 7 bases fit TRBD2. Losses at the gene ends were 4 bases for V and 1 base for J; bases not matched to a gene: 6. The CDR3 runs 15 residues. The V gene's germline CDR1 is MNHEY and CDR2 SVGAGI. CDR3 protein: CASSSPGGFQETQYF. CDR3 DNA: TGTGCCAGCAGTTCCCCGGGGGGTTTCCAAGAGACCCAGTACTTC.

The J gene is TRBJ1-3, the V gene TRBV7-9; D ambiguous. The germline CDR1 and CDR2 sequences are SEHNR and FQNEAQ (reference sequence). With 1 base removed from V and 6 bases from J, the gap between germline ends came to 7 bases. The CDR3 length is 13 residues. As DNA, the CDR3 is TGTGCCAGCAGCTTAGGTGGCACAAACACCATATATTTT. Translation: CASSLGGTNTIYF.

The rearrangement uses TRBV6-1 and TRBJ2-4; 9 bases align to TRBD1. CDR1 is MNHNS and CDR2 is SASEGT in the germline V gene. V gave up 7 bases and J gave up 5 bases; unmatched junction bases: 3. The CDR3 sequence is 13 residues long. CDR3 DNA sequence: TGTGCCAGCATTAGGACAGGGGAAAACATTCAGTACTTC. The encoded protein is CASIRTGENIQYF.

The rearrangement uses TRBV30 and TRBJ2-3, with 8 bases that match TRBD2. The CDR3 contains 14 residues. Losses at the gene ends were 0 bases for V and 3 bases for J; bases not matched to a gene: 2. Germline CDR1 is GTSNPN and CDR2 is SVGIG (reference sequence). CDR3 in amino acids: CAWSVAGGTDTQYF. In nucleotides, the CDR3 is TGTGCCTGGAGTGTTGCGGGGGGAACAGATACGCAGTATTTT.

The rearrangement joins TRBV19 to TRBJ1-5; 9 bases align to TRBD1. The V segment lost 4 bases and the J segment 4 bases; nucleotides outside the gene matches: 5. Germline V gene lookup returns CDR1 LNHDA and CDR2 SQIVND (reference sequence). This CDR3 has 15 residues. CDR3 in DNA: TGTGCCAGTAGTAGCGCCGGGACAGGGAATCAGCCCCAGCATTTT. It codes for CASSSAGTGNQPQHF.

The chain has TRBV19 and TRBJ1-5, with D hard to call. CDR3 size: 14 residues. Germline-derived CDR1 and CDR2 are LNHDA and SQIVND (reference sequence). Trimming removed 7 bases at V and 4 bases at J, with 14 bases between. The CDR3 region has the DNA TGTGCCAGTAACCTAAGGGCGGGAAATCAGCCCCAGCATTTT. Amino acids: CASNLRAGNQPQHF.

The V call is TRBV28, the J call TRBJ2-2; the D is unclear. Trimming removed 5 bases from V and 1 base from J, with 17 bases in between. Looked up from germline, CDR1 is MDHEN and CDR2 is SYDVKM. The CDR3 covers 17 residues. Written as DNA, the CDR3 is TGTGCCAGCAGTATAGGTGCCCGGCGGAGGAACACCGGGGAGCTGTTTTTT. Protein sequence: CASSIGARRRNTGELFF.

This chain links TRBV5-1 with TRBJ2-7; TRBD1 matches 7 bases. In germline, CDR1 is SGHRS, CDR2 YFSETQ. V dropped 4 bases and J dropped 2; count of bases not matched to a gene: 9. The CDR3 has 15 residues. CDR3 in amino acids: CASSAGTANTYEQYF. In DNA form, the CDR3 reads TGCGCCAGCAGCGCCGGGACAGCTAACACCTACGAGCAGTACTTC. The full variable domain, rest sourced from reference TRBV5-1 and TRBJ2-7, is KAGVTQTPRYLIKTRGQQVTLSCSPISGHRSVSWYQQTPGQGLQFLFEYFSETQRNKGNFPGRFSGRQFSNSRSEMNVSTLELGDSALYLCASSAGTANTYEQYFGPGTRLTVT.

This chain joins TRBV5-1 and TRBJ2-1; maybe TRBD2 (5 bases). Germline V gene lookup returns CDR1 SGHRS and CDR2 YFSETQ. Trimming pared 4 bases from V and 5 bases from J, leaving 13 bases between. The length of the CDR3 is 14 residues. The CDR3 DNA reads as TGCGCCAGCAGCCCCCAGACGGGGAACAATGAGCAGTTCTTC. It translates to CASSPQTGNNEQFF. Full variable domain (outside the CDR3, taken from reference TRBV5-1 and TRBJ2-1): KAGVTQTPRYLIKTRGQQVTLSCSPISGHRSVSWYQQTPGQGLQFLFEYFSETQRNKGNFPGRFSGRQFSNSRSEMNVSTLELGDSALYLCASSPQTGNNEQFFGPGTRLTVL.

This chain uses TRBV4-1 with TRBJ1-1; tentatively, D is TRBD1 (6 bases). Germline values: CDR1 MGHRA, CDR2 YSYEKL. Trimming cost V 0 bases and J 4 bases, with 12 bases left between them. This CDR3 has 15 amino acids. This CDR3 is CASSQDRGGLTEAFF. The CDR3, as DNA: TGCGCCAGCAGCCAAGATCGGGGGGGGCTCACTGAAGCTTTCTTT.

The rearrangement links TRBV7-2 to TRBJ2-7, with 8 nucleotides matching TRBD1. The V and J ends lost 0 bases and 2 bases, in that order; junction bases with no gene match: 3. The CDR3 has 15 amino acids. The V gene's germline CDR1 is SGHTA and CDR2 FQGNSA. The CDR3 spells CASSLAPDRAYEQYF. CDR3 in DNA: TGTGCCAGCAGCTTAGCCCCGGACAGGGCCTACGAGCAGTACTTC. Full variable domain (rest looked up from reference TRBV7-2 and TRBJ2-7): GAGVSQSPSNKVTEKGKDVELRCDPISGHTALYWYRQSLGQGLEFLIYFQGNSAPDKSGLPSDRFSAERTGGSVSTLTIQRTQQEDSAVYLCASSLAPDRAYEQYFGPGTRLTVT.

This clone came up once. The gene calls are TRBV7-3 and TRBJ2-3, with D possibly being TRBD1 (6 bases). CDR3 size: 13 residues. Germline V gene data show CDR1 as SGHTA and CDR2 as FQGTGA. V shed 5 bases and J shed 5 bases, with 11 bases lying between them. CDR3 region: CASSSSGQDTQYF. The CDR3 DNA follows: TGTGCCAGCAGCAGCTCGGGACAAGATACGCAGTATTTT. Together with reference TRBV7-3 and TRBJ2-3, the CDR3 gives the full variable domain: GAGVSQTPSNKVTEKGKYVELRCDPISGHTALYWYRQSLGQGPEFLIYFQGTGAADDSGLPNDRFFAVRPEGSVSTLKIQRTERGDSAVYLCASSSSGQDTQYFGPGTRLTVL.

The count of this clone is one. The rearrangement uses TRBV9 and TRBJ2-7, with D unclear. V was pared by 0 bases and J by 3 bases, with 13 bases between. CDR3 length: 15 amino acids. CDR1 is SGDLS, CDR2 YYNGEE, per germline. The DNA of the CDR3 is TGTGCCAGCAGCGTAGGTGACACAATCTACTACGAGCAGTACTTC. It translates to CASSVGDTIYYEQYF.

The rearrangement uses TRBV5-1 and TRBJ2-5, with 8 bases that match TRBD2. The CDR3 has 15 amino acids. The germline CDR1 and CDR2 sequences are SGHRS and YFSETQ. V dropped 2 bases and J dropped 2; count of bases not matched to a gene: 5. The CDR3: CASSLTRGGQETQYF. The CDR3 nucleotides read TGCGCCAGCAGCTTAACACGCGGGGGGCAAGAGACCCAGTACTTC. The full variable domain, with the rest looked up from reference TRBV5-1 and TRBJ2-5, is KAGVTQTPRYLIKTRGQQVTLSCSPISGHRSVSWYQQTPGQGLQFLFEYFSETQRNKGNFPGRFSGRQFSNSRSEMNVSTLELGDSALYLCASSLTRGGQETQYFGPGTRLLVL.

The chain has TRBV4-2 and TRBJ1-6; D uncertain. The V end lost 7 bases, the J end lost 0 bases, and 10 bases lay between the germline ends. CDR1 LGHNA and CDR2 YNFKEQ come from the germline V gene. CDR3 length equals 15 residues. CDR3 DNA: TGTGCCAGCAATAGGGAGAGCTCCTATAATTCACCCCTCCACTTT. It encodes CASNRESSYNSPLHF.

The rearrangement links TRBV18 to TRBJ1-2, with 9 bases fitting TRBD1. This CDR3 is built from 15 residues. The germline gives CDR1 KGHSH, CDR2 LQKENI. V lost 2 bases, J lost 7 bases, and 8 bases stayed unmatched. The CDR3 nucleotides are TGTGCCAGCTCACCAACCGAGACAGGGGGTGGTGGCTACACCTTC. As protein: CASSPTETGGGGYTF.

The CDR3 bases are TGTGCCAGCAGTTTATTATCCAGGGGGCGGATCGGGGAGCTGTTTTTT. Encoded protein: CASSLLSRGRIGELFF. The chain carries TRBV28 and TRBJ2-2; 8 bases agree with TRBD1. Unmatched junction bases numbered 8, after V lost 1 base and J lost 7 bases. Germline loops: CDR1 MDHEN, CDR2 SYDVKM. The CDR3 sequence is 16 residues long.

The chain carries TRBV11-3 and TRBJ2-2; TRBD1 might be the D (5 bases). CDR1 is SGHNT and CDR2 is YENEEA in the germline V gene. The V end lost 1 base, the J end lost 7 bases, and 7 bases lay between the germline ends. The CDR3 spans 13 residues. The CDR3 DNA follows: TGTGCCAGCAGCTTAGGGACACACGGGGAGCTGTTTTTT. It encodes CASSLGTHGELFF.

The chain is built from TRBV14 and TRBJ1-1; D is undetermined. CDR1 is SGHDN and CDR2 is FVKESK in the germline V gene. The CDR3 length is 14 residues. Trimming removed 1 base at V and 2 bases at J, with 8 bases between. Here the CDR3 DNA reads TGTGCCAGCAGCCAAGTCTCAGATAACACTGAAGCTTTCTTT. Its protein is CASSQVSDNTEAFF.